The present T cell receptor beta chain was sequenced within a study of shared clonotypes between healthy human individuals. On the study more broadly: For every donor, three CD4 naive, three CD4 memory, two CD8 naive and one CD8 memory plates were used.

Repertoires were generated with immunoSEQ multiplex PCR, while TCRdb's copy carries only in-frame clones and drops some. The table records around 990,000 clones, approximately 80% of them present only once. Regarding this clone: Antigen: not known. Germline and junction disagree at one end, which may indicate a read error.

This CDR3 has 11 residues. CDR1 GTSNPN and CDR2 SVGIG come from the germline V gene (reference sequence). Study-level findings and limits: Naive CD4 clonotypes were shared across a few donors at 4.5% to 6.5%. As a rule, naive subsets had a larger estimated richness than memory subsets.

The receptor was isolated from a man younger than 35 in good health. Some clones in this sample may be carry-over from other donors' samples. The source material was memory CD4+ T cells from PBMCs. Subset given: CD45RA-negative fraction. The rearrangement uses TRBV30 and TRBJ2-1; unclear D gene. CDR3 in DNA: TGCTCGGCGAGCTCCTACAATGAGCAGTTCTTC. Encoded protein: CSASSYNEQFF. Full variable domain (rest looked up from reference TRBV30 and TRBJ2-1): SQTIHQWPATLVQPVGSPLSLECTVEGTSNPNLYWYRQAAGRGLQLLFYSVGIGQISSEVPQNLSASRPQDRQFILSSKKLLLSDSGFYLCSASSYNEQFFGPGTRLTVL.